The 2 T cell receptor beta chains given below trace back to one sample, sequenced in a study of tissue T cells after allogeneic stem cell transplantation. The method was immunoSEQ multiplex PCR; TCRdb's version includes in-frame clones alone and lacks a portion of them. The table includes roughly 45,000 clones, 73% detected once. Sequences were obtained from sorted cells pooled from one or two spleens. The receptor set was obtained from a pool of C57BL/6 mice in good health.

As concerns this clone: Gene names follow the mouse nomenclature. The CDR3 goes on 1 residue after the read ends, and that part is filled in from the germline J gene. The chain joins TRBV31 to TRBJ1-3; D call uncertain. The germline V gene encodes CDR1 GKSSPN and CDR2 SITVG. The CDR3 spans 13 residues. V was shortened by 2 bases and J by 0 bases, with 5 bases between the two germline ends. Incomplete CDR3 DNA: TGTGCCTGGAGTACCAATTCTGGAAATACGCTCTAT. Residues: CAWSTNSGNTLY. The entire CDR3 sequence reads CAWSTNSGNTLYF.

On this clone: Gene names denote mouse genes. The CDR3 end falls 1 residue outside the read, so it is completed with the germline J gene. The chain employs TRBV13-3 and TRBJ2-7; either TRBD1 or TRBD2 may supply D (5 bases each). The CDR3 runs to 11 residues. CDR1 NNHDY and CDR2 SYVADS come from the germline V gene. V dropped 1 base and J dropped 8 bases, with 7 bases sitting between them. The sequenced CDR3 bases are TGTGCCAGCAGTGATAAGGGGCAACAGTAC. Its protein is CASSDKGQQY. The entire CDR3 protein reads CASSDKGQQYF.